Following are 14 T cell receptor beta chains from one sample sequenced in a study of PD-1 blockade in classical Hodgkin lymphoma. Repertoires were generated with immunoSEQ multiplex PCR, while TCRdb's copy carries only in-frame clones and drops some. The sample carries roughly 36,000 clones, over 70% recorded once. Time point indicated: cycle 4 day 1 (C4D1), after 5 to 7 weeks of nivolumab. All the patients suffered relapse after autologous stem cell transplantation, and brentuximab vedotin exposure differed. Specimen: peripheral blood mononuclear cells (PBMCs), collected before the fourth cycle of nivolumab. The receptors shown here come from a human donor with classical Hodgkin lymphoma.

This clone is a singleton in its sample. This chain links TRBV11-1 with TRBJ2-2; 7 bases are shared with TRBD1. This CDR3 is 17 amino acids long. The germline V gene encodes CDR1 SGHAT and CDR2 FQDESV (reference sequence). V was clipped by 2 bases and J by 5 bases; unmatched bases: 11. The DNA for the CDR3 is TGTGCCAGCAGCTTATCTGAACGGTACAGGGGAACCGGGGAGCTGTTTTTT. Amino acid sequence: CASSLSERYRGTGELFF.

The chain combines TRBV27 with TRBJ1-2; TRBD1 aligns across 11 bases. CDR1 and CDR2 (germline): MNHEY, SMNVEV (reference sequence). V shed 8 bases, J shed 3 bases, and the junction held 8 bases outside the gene matches. There are 15 residues in the CDR3. CDR3 residues: CASQPLGQGDYGYTF. CDR3 nucleotide sequence: TGTGCCAGCCAACCTCTGGGACAGGGGGACTATGGCTACACCTTC.

CDR3 coding DNA: TGTGCCAGCAGTTACCAAGGACTAGATCCGGAGACCCAGTACTTC. Translated: CASSYQGLDPETQYF. J is TRBJ2-5 and V is TRBV6-5; 7 nucleotides align to TRBD2. The CDR3 has 15 amino acids. CDR1 MNHEY and CDR2 SVGAGI come from the germline V gene. Unmatched junction bases numbered 8, after V lost 2 bases and J lost 5 bases.

The V gene is TRBV5-4, the J gene TRBJ1-2, with D hard to call. The CDR3 runs to 15 residues. The V gene lost 2 bases and the J gene lost 1 base, with 12 bases spanning the gap. Germline CDR1 reads SGHNT; CDR2 reads YYREEE (reference sequence). CDR3 DNA sequence: TGTGCCAGCAGCTTAGCTAAAGACGGTAACTATGGCTACACCTTC. Translating it yields CASSLAKDGNYGYTF. Combining the CDR3 with reference TRBV5-4 and TRBJ1-2 gives the whole variable domain ETGVTQSPTHLIKTRGQQVTLRCSSQSGHNTVSWYQQALGQGPQFIFQYYREEENGRGNFPPRFSGLQFPNYSSELNVNALELDDSALYLCASSLAKDGNYGYTFGSGTRLTVV.

V is TRBV15 and J is TRBJ2-3, with D possibly TRBD1 on 5 matching bases. The CDR3 contains 15 residues. The germline V gene has CDR1 LNHNV and CDR2 YYDKDF (reference sequence). Trimming shortened V by 4 bases and J by 2 bases, and 13 bases separated the two germline ends. The CDR3 DNA reads as TGTGCCACCAGCAAATTAGGGGCGGCCACAGATACGCAGTATTTT. It is translated as CATSKLGAATDTQYF.

This chain links TRBV7-2 with TRBJ1-6; D is ambiguous. Germline V CDR1 and CDR2: SGHTA, FQGNSA. V was trimmed by 4 bases and J by 3 bases, leaving 13 bases between them. This CDR3 has 16 amino acids. The CDR3 reads CASSYLPVDYNSPLHF. The CDR3 coding sequence is TGTGCCAGCAGCTACCTACCTGTGGACTATAATTCACCCCTCCACTTT.

This chain uses TRBV19 with TRBJ1-2, with a weak D call TRBD1 (6 bases). Germline V CDR1 and CDR2: LNHDA, SQIVND (reference sequence). The germline V and J ends were trimmed by 5 bases and 0 bases, with 16 bases remaining between them. This CDR3 contains 16 residues. CDR3 sequence reads: CASSAAPGAPNYGYTF. Here the CDR3 DNA reads TGTGCCAGTAGTGCCGCACCAGGGGCGCCTAACTATGGCTACACCTTC.

The chain employs TRBV7-2 and TRBJ1-1, with a possible D match to TRBD1 (6 bases). Deletions cut 5 bases from V and 5 bases from J, with 24 bases between. The CDR3 is 17 residues long. From germline, CDR1 is SGHTA and CDR2 FQGNSA. For the CDR3, the DNA is TGTGCCAGCAGCCCGACCCGGTCAGACAGGCTGGGGACTGAAGCTTTCTTT. It translates to CASSPTRSDRLGTEAFF.

This chain links TRBV10-1 with TRBJ1-1; TRBD1 is a possible D gene (5 bases). The CDR3 loop spans 14 amino acids. CDR1 and CDR2 from the germline V gene are WNHNN and SYGVQD (reference sequence). With 4 bases removed from V and 1 base from J, the gap between germline ends came to 10 bases. CDR3 residues: CASSGQTSNTEAFF. The CDR3 nucleotides read TGCGCCAGCAGTGGACAGACATCGAACACTGAAGCTTTCTTT.

This clone was counted once. This chain links TRBV7-6 with TRBJ1-1; D ambiguous. The CDR3 loop spans 15 amino acids. V was cut by 2 bases and J by 1 base, with 11 bases left in between. CDR1 and CDR2 (germline): SGHVS, FNYEAQ. CDR3 sequence: CASSLTGSWNTEAFF. For the CDR3, the DNA is TGTGCCAGCAGCTTAACGGGATCCTGGAACACTGAAGCTTTCTTT. Combining the CDR3 with reference TRBV7-6 and TRBJ1-1 gives the whole variable domain GAGVSQSPRYKVTKRGQDVALRCDPISGHVSLYWYRQALGQGPEFLTYFNYEAQQDKSGLPNDRFSAERPEGSISTLTIQRTEQRDSAMYRCASSLTGSWNTEAFFGQGTRLTVV.

V usage is TRBV28 and J usage is TRBJ2-3, with 15 bases fitting TRBD2. This CDR3 contains 16 residues. With 4 bases clipped from V and 8 bases from J, the junction kept 7 bases outside the gene matches. Germline loops: CDR1 MDHEN, CDR2 SYDVKM. The CDR3 DNA reads as TGTGCCAGCAGTTCCCCGGGACTAGCGGGGGGAGGTACGCAGTATTTT. Its protein is CASSSPGLAGGGTQYF.

This chain links TRBV7-2 with TRBJ2-7, with 7 bases matching TRBD2. The CDR3 spans 16 residues. In germline, CDR1 is SGHTA, CDR2 FQGNSA. V lost 4 bases, J lost 4 bases, and 13 bases stayed unmatched. CDR3 nucleotide sequence: TGTGCCAGCAGCTCCCGGGGAGCGGGGCTTTTTTACGAGCAGTACTTC. Its translation: CASSSRGAGLFYEQYF.

This chain links TRBV6-4 with TRBJ2-3; D perhaps matches TRBD2 (6 bases). Trimming pared 7 bases from V and 3 bases from J, leaving 14 bases between. CDR3 size: 14 residues. Germline values: CDR1 MRHNA, CDR2 SNTAGT. CDR3 nucleotide sequence: TGTGCCAGCAAGGGAGGAGGTGAGACAGATACGCAGTATTTT. Protein sequence: CASKGGGETDTQYF.

The V gene is TRBV28, the J gene TRBJ1-4; 7 bases are shared with TRBD1. The CDR3 has 16 residues. Losses at the gene ends were 4 bases for V and 5 bases for J; bases not matched to a gene: 10. Germline V gene sequence: CDR1 MDHEN, CDR2 SYDVKM. The CDR3 loop reads CASSSDRAKWNEKLFF. CDR3 coding DNA: TGTGCCAGCAGTTCCGACAGGGCAAAGTGGAATGAAAAACTGTTTTTT.